This TCR beta chain was found in a study of immune evolution from preneoplasia to lung adenocarcinoma. Across the study: HLA loss of heterozygosity: around 6.5% AIS, approximately 15% MIA, approximately 31% ADC, none AAH.

Study-level results: KRAS-mutant nodules had the highest T cell clonality.

Profiled with immunoSEQ multiplex PCR; TCRdb holds only in-frame clones, not every one. This sample has 4,000 or so clones; about 90% occur once, and the top ten carry under 6.5%. As for this clone: What it recognizes is unknown.

The CDR3 is made up of 12 amino acids. The V gene lost 5 bases and the J gene lost 3 bases, with 7 bases spanning the gap. CDR1 SGHTA and CDR2 FQGNSA come from the germline V gene. Between the mid-2010s and the late 2010s, patients underwent resection in Japan or China. Two lung cancer pathologists independently confirmed each histologic diagnosis. The J gene is TRBJ1-1, the V gene TRBV7-2, with unresolved D. The sample comprised FFPE minimally invasive lung adenocarcinoma tissue. This clonotype originated in a donor at least 70 years old with lung adenocarcinoma. The CDR3 loop is CASSQGHTEAFF. The CDR3, as DNA: TGTGCCAGCAGCCAAGGCCACACTGAAGCTTTCTTT.